The following is a TCR beta chain sequence with its context. Its antigen target is currently unknown. No base quality information exists; no much larger clone differs at one position. The record originates from a study of T cells in Graves' hyperthyroidism and ophthalmopathy (dated by TCRdb to the late 2010s). In terms of the full investigation: Peripheral blood was sampled at the time of initial diagnosis, prior to any treatment. Prospective prediction of ophthalmopathy was tested in an independent validation cohort consisting of fewer than 20 hyperthyroidism patients and about 17 patients who later progressed to ophthalmopathy. The study also compared thyroid tissue and blood T-cell repertoires from five or six Graves' hyperthyroidism patients. Following sampling, methimazole starting at 30 mg daily was given to hyperthyroidism patients, and high-dose intravenous methylprednisolone was given to ophthalmopathy patients. The roughly 90 discovery patients were divided at random into training and test sets in a 7:3 ratio. The paper describes TCR Vbeta CDR3 sequencing of 120 to 150 peripheral blood samples, made up of about 41 ophthalmopathy patients, some 80 hyperthyroidism patients and 17 progressor patients. TCR V-J signatures able to tell the groups apart were searched for in a discovery cohort of some 100 patients, of whom under 45 had Graves' ophthalmopathy and more than 55 had stable Graves' hyperthyroidism. General study outcomes and caveats: Most expanded thyroid clonotypes (frequency above 0.001) were also found in blood, which suggests that blood repertoires may mirror thyroid immune responses. In validation, progression to ophthalmopathy was predicted by the model with nearly 71% sensitivity and 72.22% specificity, a median of about 6 months before onset. No statistical method was used to set the sample size in advance, and investigators knew the group allocation. Ophthalmopathy was separated from stable hyperthyroidism by a 13 V-J signature model, with about 88% sensitivity and approximately 84% specificity obtained in cross-validation and 80%/75% obtained in testing.

Amplification of TCR beta CDR3 regions was carried out from RNA transcripts. The TCR CDR3 was subjected to a first round of RT-PCR using the HTBI primer set and the Qiagen OneStep RT-PCR kit. A second multiplex PCR round built the libraries, followed by size selection and purification. Sequencing of the libraries was done on an Illumina HiSeq2000 using paired-end 100 bp reads. The authors processed their data as follows. SOAPnuke was used to process the raw data, with reads discarded if the reads contained adapters or uncalled bases, had a mean Phred below 15, or lacked an exact constant-primer or identifier match. High-quality paired reads were merged using COPE v1.2.5, and each unique nucleotide sequence was defined as a clonotype. Clonotypes were aligned to IMGT TRBV, TRBD and TRBJ reference segments using MiTCR v1.1. The analysis included only V-J combinations with a frequency above 0.0001, which together covered roughly 99% of the repertoires. The TCS score was defined as the ratio of F50 (clonal expansion) to E x V (chaos), calculated using BLOSUM62-based TCRdist between CDR3 peptides within each V-J. Welch's t-statistics and random forest reduced around 550 V-J features to about 12, which were used in a naive Bayes classifier (R e1071). The public reads were run again by TCRdb, first through fastp at Q25 and then through MiXCR, and only productive beta chains were kept. Every entry covers one CDR3 protein and lists the most common genes and DNA from its rows. The V and J calls reflect TCRdb's pipeline rather than the authors' work. This sample is represented by more than 450,000 distinct CDR3 sequences; 15% to 20% of them were singletons. The ten largest clones capture approximately 48% of the sample.

Ends trimmed: V by 5 bases, J by 6 bases; bases unmatched to a gene: 7. From cysteine to phenylalanine, the CDR3 is 14 amino acids long. The retained sequence is limited to the CDR3, 42 bases, with the frame set at the first base. In the ophthalmopathy patients, disease was moderately to severely active, with a Clinical Activity Score of 3 or more, a NOSPECS grade of 4 or more, and a duration of less than 3 months. The study excluded patients with uncontrolled infections, other autoimmune diseases, pregnancy or lactation. Clinical symptoms, serum thyroxine and TRAb, thyroid ultrasound, and orbital computed tomography formed the basis for the diagnoses. Ficoll-Paque density gradient centrifugation was used to isolate PBMCs from about 9.4 ml of fresh peripheral blood. Trizol reagent was used to extract total RNA, and RNA quality was then checked on an Agilent 2100 Bioanalyzer.

The sequence links TRBV12-3 or TRBV12-4 to TRBJ1-1, with 9 junctional bases fitting TRBD1. Sequenced input: blood. The receptor's source is a man aged 35 to 55 with Graves' ophthalmopathy. The CDR3 sequence is CASSPTGGLSEAFF. In nucleotides, the sequence is TGTGCCAGCAGTCCCACAGGGGGCCTTTCTGAAGCTTTCTTT.